The present T cell receptor beta chain was sequenced within a study of post-analysis software for immune sequencing data. Study-level findings and limits: Patients with multiple sclerosis recorded significantly lower normalized Chao1 diversity than controls, the study found. Roughly five TRBV segments were significantly more frequent in patients than in controls. TRBV5-6, TRBV5-1 and TRBV20-1 were among these segments.

Every TCR beta cDNA library bore unique molecular identifiers. A population of 1 to 10 million T cells gave rise to around 530,000 cDNA molecules. TCRdb analysed the PCR reads with MiXCR anew, one entry per CDR3 protein. The data contain fewer than 700,000 distinct CDR3 sequences, roughly 40% of them singletons. The CDR3 is made up of 15 amino acids. Looked up from germline, CDR1 is MNHNS and CDR2 is SASEGT. Trimming took 7 bases from V and 1 from J, leaving 14 bases between them. This clonotype came up once. As yet, its antigen is unknown. This clonotype was sampled from a girl aged 10 to 17 with multiple sclerosis. The sequenced material came from blood. The chain joins TRBV6-1 to TRBJ2-4; D may be TRBD2 (5 bases). The CDR3 DNA sequence: TGTGCCAGCACACCAGGAGGTTTCGCCAAAAACATTCAGTACTTC. As protein: CASTPGGFAKNIQYF.